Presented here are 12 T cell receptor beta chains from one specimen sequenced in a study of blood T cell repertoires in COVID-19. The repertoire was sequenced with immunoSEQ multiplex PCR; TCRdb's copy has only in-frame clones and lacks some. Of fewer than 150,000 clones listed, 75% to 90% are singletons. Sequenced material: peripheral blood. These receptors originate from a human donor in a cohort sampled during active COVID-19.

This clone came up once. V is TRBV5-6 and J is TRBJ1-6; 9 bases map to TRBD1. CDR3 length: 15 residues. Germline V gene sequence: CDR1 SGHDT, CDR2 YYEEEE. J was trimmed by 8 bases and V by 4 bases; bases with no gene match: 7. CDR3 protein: CASSPDTGGYSPLHF. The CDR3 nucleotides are TGTGCCAGCAGCCCAGACACAGGGGGCTATTCACCCCTCCACTTT.

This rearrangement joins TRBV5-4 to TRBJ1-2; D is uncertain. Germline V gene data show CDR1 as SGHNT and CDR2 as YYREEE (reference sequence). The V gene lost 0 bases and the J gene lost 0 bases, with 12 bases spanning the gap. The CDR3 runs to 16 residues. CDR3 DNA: TGTGCCAGCAGCTTGGGTGGAGGGCAGCCTAACTATGGCTACACCTTC. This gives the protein CASSLGGGQPNYGYTF. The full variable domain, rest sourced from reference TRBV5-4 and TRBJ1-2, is ETGVTQSPTHLIKTRGQQVTLRCSSQSGHNTVSWYQQALGQGPQFIFQYYREEENGRGNFPPRFSGLQFPNYSSELNVNALELDDSALYLCASSLGGGQPNYGYTFGSGTRLTVV.

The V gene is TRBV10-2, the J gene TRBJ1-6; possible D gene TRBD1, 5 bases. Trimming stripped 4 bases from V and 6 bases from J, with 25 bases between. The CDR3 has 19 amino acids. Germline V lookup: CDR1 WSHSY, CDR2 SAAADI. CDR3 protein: CASSVVEHGETELNSPLHF. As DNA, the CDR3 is TGCGCCAGCAGTGTTGTTGAGCACGGCGAGACAGAGCTTAATTCACCCCTCCACTTT.

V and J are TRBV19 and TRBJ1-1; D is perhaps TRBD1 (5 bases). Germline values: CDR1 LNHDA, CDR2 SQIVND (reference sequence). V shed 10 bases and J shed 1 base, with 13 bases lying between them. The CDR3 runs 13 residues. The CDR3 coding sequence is TGTGCCACCCAGACAGAAACGAACACTGAAGCTTTCTTT. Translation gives CATQTETNTEAFF.

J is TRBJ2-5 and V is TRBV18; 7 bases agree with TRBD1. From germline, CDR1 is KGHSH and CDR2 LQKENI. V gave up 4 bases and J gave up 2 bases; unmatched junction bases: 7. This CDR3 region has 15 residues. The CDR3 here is CASSQNRDRQETQYF. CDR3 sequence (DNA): TGTGCCAGCTCACAGAACCGGGACAGACAAGAGACCCAGTACTTC.

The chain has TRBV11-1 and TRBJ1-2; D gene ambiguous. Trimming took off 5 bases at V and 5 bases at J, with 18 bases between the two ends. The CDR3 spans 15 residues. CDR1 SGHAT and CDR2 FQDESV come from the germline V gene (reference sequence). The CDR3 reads CASSLRARSYYGYTF. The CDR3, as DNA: TGTGCCAGCAGCCTAAGAGCACGGAGTTATTATGGCTACACCTTC.

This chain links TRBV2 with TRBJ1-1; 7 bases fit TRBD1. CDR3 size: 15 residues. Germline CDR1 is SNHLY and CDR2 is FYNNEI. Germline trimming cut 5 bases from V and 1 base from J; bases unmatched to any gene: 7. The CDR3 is CASSTRTGPNTEAFF. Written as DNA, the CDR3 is TGTGCCAGCAGTACCCGGACAGGCCCGAACACTGAAGCTTTCTTT.

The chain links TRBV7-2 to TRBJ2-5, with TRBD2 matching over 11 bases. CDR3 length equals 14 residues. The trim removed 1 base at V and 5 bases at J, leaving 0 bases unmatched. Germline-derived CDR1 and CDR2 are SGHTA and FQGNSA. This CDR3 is CASSLGTSGETQYF. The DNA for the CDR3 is TGTGCCAGCAGCTTAGGGACTAGCGGGGAGACCCAGTACTTC.

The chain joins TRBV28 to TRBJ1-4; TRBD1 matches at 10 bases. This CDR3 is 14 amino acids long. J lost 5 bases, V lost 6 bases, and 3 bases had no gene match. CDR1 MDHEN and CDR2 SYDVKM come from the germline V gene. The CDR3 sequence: CASSPDRGNEKLFF. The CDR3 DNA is TGTGCCAGCAGCCCGGACAGGGGGAATGAAAAACTGTTTTTT.

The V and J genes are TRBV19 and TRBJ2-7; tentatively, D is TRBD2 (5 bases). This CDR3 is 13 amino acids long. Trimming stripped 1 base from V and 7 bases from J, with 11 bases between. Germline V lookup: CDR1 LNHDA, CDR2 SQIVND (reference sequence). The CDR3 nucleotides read TGTGCCAGTAGTATAGGGAGGACGTCAGAGCAGTACGTC. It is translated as CASSIGRTSEQYV.

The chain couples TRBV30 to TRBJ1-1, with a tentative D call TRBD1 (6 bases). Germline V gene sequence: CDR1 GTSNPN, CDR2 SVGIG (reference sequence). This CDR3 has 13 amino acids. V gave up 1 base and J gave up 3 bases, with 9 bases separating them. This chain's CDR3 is CAWSDRADTEAFF. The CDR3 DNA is TGTGCCTGGAGTGACAGGGCCGACACTGAAGCTTTCTTT.

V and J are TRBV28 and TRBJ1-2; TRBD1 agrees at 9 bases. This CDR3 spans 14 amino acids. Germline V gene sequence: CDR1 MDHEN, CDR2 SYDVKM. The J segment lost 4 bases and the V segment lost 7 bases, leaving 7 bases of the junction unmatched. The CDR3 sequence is CASTPQGAFYGYTF. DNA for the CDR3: TGTGCCAGCACCCCACAGGGGGCTTTCTATGGCTACACCTTC.